This T cell receptor beta chain was sequenced during a study of blood T cell repertoires in COVID-19. Across the whole study: The United States, Italy and Spain provided the acute and convalescent COVID-19 samples.

Per the original data handling: By means of reference gene primer amplification, nucleated cell counts were estimated. Sequencing used immunoSEQ multiplex PCR; TCRdb keeps in-frame clones, though not all of them. Clonal size and the V and J genes are those of that table, whereas D and trimming came from the DNA. This table has under 300,000 clones, 86% appearing once. This clonotype was sampled from a man aged 60 to 75 with acute or convalescent COVID-19. Sequenced: peripheral blood.

This CDR3 reads CASSYPGLPPTQQYF. CDR3 nucleotide sequence: TGTGCCAGCAGTTACCCGGGACTGCCGCCTACGCAGCAGTACTTC. J is TRBJ2-7 and V is TRBV6-5, with D possibly matching TRBD2 (6 bases). Trimming took 2 bases from V and 8 from J, leaving 19 bases between them. The CDR3 covers 15 residues. Germline V CDR1 and CDR2: MNHEY, SVGAGI.